Listed below are T cell receptor beta chains from one sample, sequenced in a study of T cells in Graves' hyperthyroidism and ophthalmopathy. TCRdb reprocessed the multiplex PCR reads with MiXCR, giving one entry per CDR3 protein. The table shows nearly 600,000 distinct CDR3 sequences, with approximately 15% occurring only once. The sequencing sample was made of blood. The receptors here all came from a woman in her twenties or thirties with Graves' hyperthyroidism that later progressed to Graves' ophthalmopathy. Each CDR3 is given with its conserved first and last residue. A D gene is named only where the DNA matches it firmly. For some rows the clone size is stated as once, few or many, or as a class when expanded; others skip it.

clone_size: NA; v_call: TRBV20-1; j_call: TRBJ2-1; d_call: TRBD2; cdr3_nt: TGCAGTGCTAGCGCCTGGCGACTAGCGGGTTCCCCCGGGACCTACGAGCAGTTCTTC; cdr3_aa: CSASAWRLAGSPGTYEQFF
clone_size: many; v_call: TRBV19; j_call: TRBJ2-6; d_call: TRBD1; cdr3_nt: TGTGCCAGTAGTGCCGGGACAGCGAGGACTGGGGCCAACGTCCTGACTTTC; cdr3_aa: CASSAGTARTGANVLTF
clone_size: NA; v_call: TRBV9; j_call: TRBJ2-1; d_call: TRBD2; cdr3_nt: TGTGCCAGCGCCGGGGGGGCCGCGGGCTACAATGAGCAGTTCTTC; cdr3_aa: CASAGGAAGYNEQFF
clone_size: many; v_call: TRBV28; j_call: TRBJ2-1; d_call: TRBD2; cdr3_nt: TGTGCCAGCAGTTTATTGCTAGCGGGAGAGTCCTACAATGAGCAGTTCTTC; cdr3_aa: CASSLLLAGESYNEQFF
clone_size: few; v_call: TRBV27; j_call: TRBJ2-1; d_call: TRBD2; cdr3_nt: TGTGCCAGCAGTTCCGGGACTAGCAGCACGGGTGAGCAGTTCTTC; cdr3_aa: CASSSGTSSTGEQFF
clone_size: many; v_call: TRBV6-1; j_call: TRBJ2-4; d_call: NA; cdr3_nt: TGTGCCAGCATCCAGGACGGATACAAAAACATTCAGTACTTC; cdr3_aa: CASIQDGYKNIQYF
clone_size: many; v_call: TRBV11-2; j_call: TRBJ1-5; d_call: TRBD1; cdr3_nt: TGTGCCAGCAGCACTAGCCCGGGACAGAACCCCTATAGCAATCAGCCCCAGCATTTT; cdr3_aa: CASSTSPGQNPYSNQPQHF
clone_size: NA; v_call: TRBV6-2/TRBV6-3; j_call: TRBJ2-2; d_call: TRBD1; cdr3_nt: TGTGCCAGCAGCCTCCGCGACAGGGGTCGGACCGGGGAGCTGTTTTTT; cdr3_aa: CASSLRDRGRTGELFF
clone_size: many; v_call: TRBV18; j_call: TRBJ2-3; d_call: TRBD2; cdr3_nt: TGTGCCAGTCCGGGACTAGCGAGTCTGAACACAGATACGCAGTATTTT; cdr3_aa: CASPGLASLNTDTQYF
clone_size: many; v_call: TRBV2; j_call: TRBJ1-2; d_call: NA; cdr3_nt: TGTGCCAGAAGTCGACCGGGACCCGCTTTTGGCTACACCTTC; cdr3_aa: CARSRPGPAFGYTF
clone_size: many; v_call: TRBV6-1; j_call: TRBJ2-1; d_call: TRBD2; cdr3_nt: TGTGCCAGCAGTGCGGGACTAGCGGGAATATACAATGAGCAGTTCTTC; cdr3_aa: CASSAGLAGIYNEQFF
clone_size: many; v_call: TRBV27; j_call: TRBJ2-7; d_call: TRBD1; cdr3_nt: TGTGCCAGCAGTTTTTTAGGGGGCACCTCCTACGAGCAGTACTTC; cdr3_aa: CASSFLGGTSYEQYF
clone_size: many; v_call: TRBV9; j_call: TRBJ2-1; d_call: NA; cdr3_nt: TGTGCCAGCAGCGTAGGAGCGAGCAATGAGCAGTTCTTC; cdr3_aa: CASSVGASNEQFF
clone_size: many; v_call: TRBV28; j_call: TRBJ2-5; d_call: TRBD1; cdr3_nt: TGTGCCAGCAGTTCCCTACCGGGACAGCCTATCCAAGAGACCCAGTACTTC; cdr3_aa: CASSSLPGQPIQETQYF
clone_size: many; v_call: TRBV28; j_call: TRBJ1-4; d_call: NA; cdr3_nt: TGTGCCAGCAGTCCGGACAGCTATAATGAAAAACTGTTTTTT; cdr3_aa: CASSPDSYNEKLFF
clone_size: few; v_call: TRBV10-3; j_call: TRBJ1-3; d_call: NA; cdr3_nt: TGTGCCATCAGTGAGGGGGCAGCTTTCTCTGGAAACACCATATATTTT; cdr3_aa: CAISEGAAFSGNTIYF
clone_size: NA; v_call: TRBV4-1; j_call: TRBJ2-7; d_call: NA; cdr3_nt: TGCGCCAGCAGCCTTTTTTGGGGTCAGGGCGCTCGGGAGCAGTACTTC; cdr3_aa: CASSLFWGQGAREQYF